The 8 T cell receptor beta chains presented below share a single source sample, sequenced in a study of shared clonotypes between healthy human individuals. The repertoire was sequenced with immunoSEQ multiplex PCR; TCRdb's copy has only in-frame clones and lacks some. The sample records 550,000 to 750,000 clones, just under 97% being singletons. Naive CD8 cells lacked CD45RO and underwent positive selection for CCR7, leaving out terminally differentiated effector memory CD45RA+ cells. The sequencing input was naive CD8+ T cells sorted from blood. The source of these receptors is a woman in her thirties in good health.

This clone appeared a single time. The chain employs TRBV19 and TRBJ2-1, with D possibly TRBD2 on 6 matching bases. The V gene lost 2 bases and the J gene lost 0 bases, with 11 bases spanning the gap. CDR1 and CDR2 from the germline V gene are LNHDA and SQIVND (reference sequence). CDR3 length: 16 amino acids. CDR3 amino acids: CASSIIPGSSYNEQFF. The CDR3 region has the DNA TGTGCCAGTAGTATAATTCCCGGGAGCTCCTACAATGAGCAGTTCTTC.

The J gene is TRBJ1-2, the V gene TRBV4-1; D remains unclear. The CDR3 extends over 13 amino acids. Per germline, CDR1 MGHRA and CDR2 YSYEKL. The germline V and J ends were trimmed by 4 bases and 4 bases, with 10 bases remaining between them. CDR3 in DNA: TGCGCCAGCAGCCCCAGCGATAGCTATGGCTACACCTTC. Translated: CASSPSDSYGYTF.

A word on this clone: Additional DNA sequences in this sample encode the identical CDR3. The rearrangement joins TRBV5-4 to TRBJ2-7; no reliable D call. The germline V gene encodes CDR1 SGHNT and CDR2 YYREEE (reference sequence). The CDR3 totals 13 residues. The ends were cut back, 4 bases at V and 1 base at J, with 9 bases in the middle. The CDR3 loop reads CASSPDGSYEQYF. The CDR3 DNA sequence: TGTGCCAGCAGCCCCGACGGTTCCTACGAGCAGTACTTC.

The chain couples TRBV11-2 to TRBJ1-4, with D perhaps matching TRBD1 (5 bases). Germline lookup yields CDR1 SGHAT and CDR2 FQNNGV. V gave up 5 bases and J gave up 13 bases, with 11 bases separating them. CDR3 length equals 11 residues. The CDR3 DNA reads TGTGCCAGCAGCGCAGGGTCGGCACTGTTTTTT. It yields the protein CASSAGSALFF.

V is TRBV19 and J is TRBJ1-4; no reliable D call. This CDR3 is built from 15 residues. With 3 bases removed from V and 6 bases from J, the gap between germline ends came to 14 bases. CDR1 and CDR2 (germline): LNHDA, SQIVND (reference sequence). CDR3 residues: CASSMPGGYYEKLFF. As DNA, the CDR3 is TGTGCCAGTAGTATGCCCGGAGGGTACTATGAAAAACTGTTTTTT.

This clone has a single count. The gene calls are TRBV28 and TRBJ2-7; TRBD1 is a possible D gene (6 bases). Germline assignment: CDR1 MDHEN and CDR2 SYDVKM. Trimming took off 3 bases at V and 6 bases at J, with 15 bases between the two ends. The CDR3 totals 14 residues. The CDR3 region has the DNA TGTGCCAGCAGTTTCCTATTACAGGGCAGCGAGCAGTACTTC. Translation: CASSFLLQGSEQYF.

This rearrangement joins TRBV4-2 to TRBJ2-7; 13 nucleotides line up with TRBD2. Unmatched junction bases numbered 6, after V lost 4 bases and J lost 3 bases. Per germline, CDR1 LGHNA and CDR2 YNFKEQ. The CDR3 covers 16 residues. CDR3 sequence: CASSLGLAGPHYEQYF. In nucleotides, the CDR3 is TGTGCCAGCAGCCTGGGACTAGCGGGACCCCACTACGAGCAGTACTTC.

The V gene is TRBV9, the J gene TRBJ2-7, with D perhaps TRBD2 (5 bases). Germline V CDR1 and CDR2: SGDLS, YYNGEE. The CDR3 consists of 11 residues. Between the trimmed V and J ends, which lost 7 bases and 12 bases, there was a span of 17 bases. Here the CDR3 DNA reads TGTGCCAGCGGCGGAACTGGACTCTTGTACTTC. Translating gives CASGGTGLLYF.